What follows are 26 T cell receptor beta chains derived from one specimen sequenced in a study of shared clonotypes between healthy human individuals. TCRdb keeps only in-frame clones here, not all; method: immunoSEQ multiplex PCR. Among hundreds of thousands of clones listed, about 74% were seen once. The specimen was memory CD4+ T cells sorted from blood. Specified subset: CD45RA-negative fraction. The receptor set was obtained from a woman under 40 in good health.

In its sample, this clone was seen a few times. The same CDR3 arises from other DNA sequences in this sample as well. CDR3 DNA: TGTGCCAGCAGCTTAGTTAGGAACACTGAAGCTTTCTTT. Its protein is CASSLVRNTEAFF. This sequence joins TRBV11-2 and TRBJ1-1; D is undetermined. This CDR3 spans 13 amino acids. CDR1 is SGHAT, CDR2 FQNNGV, per germline. The V gene lost 1 base and the J gene lost 1 base, with 4 bases spanning the gap.

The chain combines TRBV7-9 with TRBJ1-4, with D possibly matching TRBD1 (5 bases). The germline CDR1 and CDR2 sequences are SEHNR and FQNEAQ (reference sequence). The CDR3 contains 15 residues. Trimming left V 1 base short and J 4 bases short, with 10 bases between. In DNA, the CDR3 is TGTGCCAGCAGCTTAGAGGGGTCTCGTAATGAAAAACTGTTTTTT. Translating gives CASSLEGSRNEKLFF.

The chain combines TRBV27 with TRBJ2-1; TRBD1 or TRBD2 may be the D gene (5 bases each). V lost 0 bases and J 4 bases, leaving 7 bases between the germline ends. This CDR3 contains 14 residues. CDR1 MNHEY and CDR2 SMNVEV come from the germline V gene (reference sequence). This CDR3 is CASSLSGPYNEQFF. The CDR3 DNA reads TGTGCCAGCAGTTTATCGGGACCTTACAATGAGCAGTTCTTC.

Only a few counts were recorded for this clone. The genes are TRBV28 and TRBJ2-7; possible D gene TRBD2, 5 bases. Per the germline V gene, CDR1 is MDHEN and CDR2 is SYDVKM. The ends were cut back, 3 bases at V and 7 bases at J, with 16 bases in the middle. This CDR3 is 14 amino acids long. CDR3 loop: CASSLPSGVREQYF. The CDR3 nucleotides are TGTGCCAGCAGTTTGCCCAGCGGTGTGAGGGAGCAGTACTTC.

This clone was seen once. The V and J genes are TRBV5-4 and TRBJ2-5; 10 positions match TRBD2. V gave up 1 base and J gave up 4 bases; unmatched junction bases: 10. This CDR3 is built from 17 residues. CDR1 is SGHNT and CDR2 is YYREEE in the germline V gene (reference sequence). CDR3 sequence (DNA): TGTGCCAGCAGCTTGCGGCAGATAGCGGGAGGTGGAGAGACCCAGTACTTC. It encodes CASSLRQIAGGGETQYF.

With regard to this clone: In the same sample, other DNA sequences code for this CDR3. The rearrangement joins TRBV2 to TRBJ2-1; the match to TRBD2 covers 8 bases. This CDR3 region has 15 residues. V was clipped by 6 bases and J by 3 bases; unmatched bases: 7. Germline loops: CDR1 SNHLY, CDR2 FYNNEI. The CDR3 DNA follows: TGTGCCAGCAGCGAGAGCGGGAGCAGCTACAATGAGCAGTTCTTC. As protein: CASSESGSSYNEQFF.

Here the CDR3 DNA reads TGTGCCAGCAAAGCGCTCACAGGGGGCGTCACTGAAGCTTTCTTT. It specifies CASKALTGGVTEAFF. The V and J genes are TRBV6-1 and TRBJ1-1; 9 nucleotides align to TRBD1. The germline V gene has CDR1 MNHNS and CDR2 SASEGT. The CDR3 is 15 amino acids. V dropped 7 bases and J dropped 4; count of bases not matched to a gene: 10.

The CDR3 loop reads CASSQEGGLYGYTF. DNA of the CDR3: TGCGCCAGCAGCCAAGAGGGAGGGCTCTATGGCTACACCTTC. This rearrangement joins TRBV4-1 to TRBJ1-2; D remains unclear. The V gene lost 0 bases and the J gene lost 4 bases, with 9 bases spanning the gap. Germline CDR1 MGHRA, CDR2 YSYEKL. The CDR3 has 14 residues.

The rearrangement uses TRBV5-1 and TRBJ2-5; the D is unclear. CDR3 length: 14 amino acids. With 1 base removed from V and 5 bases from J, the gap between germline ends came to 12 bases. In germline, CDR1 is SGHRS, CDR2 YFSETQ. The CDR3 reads CASSLSGSKETQYF. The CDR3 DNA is TGCGCCAGCAGCTTGTCTGGGTCGAAGGAGACCCAGTACTTC. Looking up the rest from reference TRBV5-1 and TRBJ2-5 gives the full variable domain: KAGVTQTPRYLIKTRGQQVTLSCSPISGHRSVSWYQQTPGQGLQFLFEYFSETQRNKGNFPGRFSGRQFSNSRSEMNVSTLELGDSALYLCASSLSGSKETQYFGPGTRLLVL.

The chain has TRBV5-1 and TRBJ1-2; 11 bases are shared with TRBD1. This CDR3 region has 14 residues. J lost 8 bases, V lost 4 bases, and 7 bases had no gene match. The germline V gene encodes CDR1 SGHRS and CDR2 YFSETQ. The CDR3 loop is CASSRGTGGLGYTF. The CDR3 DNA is TGCGCCAGCAGCCGAGGGACAGGGGGGTTAGGCTACACCTTC.

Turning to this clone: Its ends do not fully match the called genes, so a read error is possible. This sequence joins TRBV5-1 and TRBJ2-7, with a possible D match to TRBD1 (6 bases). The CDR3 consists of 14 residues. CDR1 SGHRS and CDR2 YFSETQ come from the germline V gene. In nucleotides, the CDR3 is TGCGCCAGCAGCTCGACCAGGGGACCCTACCAGCAGTACTTC. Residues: CASSSTRGPYQQYF.

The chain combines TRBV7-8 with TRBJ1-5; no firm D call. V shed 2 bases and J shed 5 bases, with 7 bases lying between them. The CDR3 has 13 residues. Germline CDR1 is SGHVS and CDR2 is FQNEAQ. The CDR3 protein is CASSLSGDQPQHF. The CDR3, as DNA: TGTGCCAGCAGCTTATCGGGAGATCAGCCCCAGCATTTT. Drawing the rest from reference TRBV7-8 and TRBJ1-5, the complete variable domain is GAGVSQSPRYKVAKRGQDVALRCDPISGHVSLFWYQQALGQGPEFLTYFQNEAQLDKSGLPSDRFFAERPEGSVSTLKIQRTQQEDSAVYLCASSLSGDQPQHFGDGTRLSIL.

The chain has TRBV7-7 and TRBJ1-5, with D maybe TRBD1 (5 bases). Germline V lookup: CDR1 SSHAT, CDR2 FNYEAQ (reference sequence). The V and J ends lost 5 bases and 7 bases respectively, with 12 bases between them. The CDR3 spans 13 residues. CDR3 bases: TGTGCCAGCAGCGAACGCCAGGGACAGCCCCAGCATTTT. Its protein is CASSERQGQPQHF.

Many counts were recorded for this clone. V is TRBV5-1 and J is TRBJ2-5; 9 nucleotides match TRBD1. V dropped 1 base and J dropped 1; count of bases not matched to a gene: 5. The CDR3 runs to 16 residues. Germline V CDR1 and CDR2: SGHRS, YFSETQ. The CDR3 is CASSLYGDRAQETQYF. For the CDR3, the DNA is TGCGCCAGCAGCTTGTACGGGGACAGGGCCCAAGAGACCCAGTACTTC.

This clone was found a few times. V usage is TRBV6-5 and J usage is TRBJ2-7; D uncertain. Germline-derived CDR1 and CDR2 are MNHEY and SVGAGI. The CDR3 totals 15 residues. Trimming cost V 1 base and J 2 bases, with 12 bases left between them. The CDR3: CASSYLGGGAYEQYF. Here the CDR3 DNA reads TGTGCCAGCAGTTACTTGGGCGGTGGAGCCTACGAGCAGTACTTC.

The CDR3 loop is CASSFLRETQYF. In DNA, the CDR3 is TGTGCCAGCAGTTTCCTGCGTGAGACCCAGTACTTC. The V and J genes are TRBV28 and TRBJ2-5; D is unresolved. The CDR3 sequence is 12 residues long. Germline assignment: CDR1 MDHEN and CDR2 SYDVKM. V lost 3 bases, J lost 5 bases, and 7 bases lay in between.

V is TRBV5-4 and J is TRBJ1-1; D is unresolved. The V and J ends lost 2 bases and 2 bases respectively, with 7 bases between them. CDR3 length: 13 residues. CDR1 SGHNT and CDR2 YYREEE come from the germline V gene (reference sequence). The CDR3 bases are TGTGCCAGCAGCTTAGGAAGTAACACTGAAGCTTTCTTT. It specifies CASSLGSNTEAFF.

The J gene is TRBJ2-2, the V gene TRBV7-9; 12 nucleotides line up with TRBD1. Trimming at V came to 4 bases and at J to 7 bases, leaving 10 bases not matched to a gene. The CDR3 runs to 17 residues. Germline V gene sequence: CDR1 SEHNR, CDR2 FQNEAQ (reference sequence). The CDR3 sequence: CASSSAPGQGAIGELFF. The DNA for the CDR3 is TGTGCCAGCAGCTCAGCACCGGGACAGGGGGCGATCGGGGAGCTGTTTTTT.

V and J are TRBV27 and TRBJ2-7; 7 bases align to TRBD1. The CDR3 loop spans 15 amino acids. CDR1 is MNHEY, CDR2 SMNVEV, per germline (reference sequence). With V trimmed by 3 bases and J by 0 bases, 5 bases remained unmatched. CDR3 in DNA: TGTGCCAGCAGTTTTAGGGGGCAGAGCTCCTACGAGCAGTACTTC. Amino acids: CASSFRGQSSYEQYF.

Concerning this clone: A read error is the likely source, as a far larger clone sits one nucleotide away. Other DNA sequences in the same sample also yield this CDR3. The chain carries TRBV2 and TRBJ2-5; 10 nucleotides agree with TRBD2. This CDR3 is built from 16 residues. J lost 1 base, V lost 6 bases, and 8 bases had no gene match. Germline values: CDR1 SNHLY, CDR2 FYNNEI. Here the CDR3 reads CASRFRTSGLQETQYF. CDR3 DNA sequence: TGTGCCAGCAGGTTCAGGACTAGCGGTCTCCAAGAGACCCAGTACTTC.

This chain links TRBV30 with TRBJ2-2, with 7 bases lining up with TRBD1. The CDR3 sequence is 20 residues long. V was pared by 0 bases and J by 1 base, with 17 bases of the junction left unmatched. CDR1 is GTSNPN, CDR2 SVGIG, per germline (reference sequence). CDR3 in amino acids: CAWSVLQGVWDSENTGELFF. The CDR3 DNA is TGTGCCTGGAGTGTACTTCAGGGGGTATGGGATAGCGAGAACACCGGGGAGCTGTTTTTT.

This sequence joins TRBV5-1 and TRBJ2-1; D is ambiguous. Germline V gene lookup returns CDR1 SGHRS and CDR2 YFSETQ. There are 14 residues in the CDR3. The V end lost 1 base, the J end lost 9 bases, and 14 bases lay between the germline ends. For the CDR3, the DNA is TGCGCCAGCAGCTTGCTAACCCCCCCAACTGAGCAGTTCTTC. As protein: CASSLLTPPTEQFF.

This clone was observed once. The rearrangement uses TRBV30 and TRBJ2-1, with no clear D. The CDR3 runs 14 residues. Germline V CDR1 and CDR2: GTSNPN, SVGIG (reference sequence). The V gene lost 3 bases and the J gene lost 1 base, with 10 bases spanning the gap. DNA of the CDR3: TGTGCCTGGAGAAATGTTCAATCCTACAATGAGCAGTTCTTC. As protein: CAWRNVQSYNEQFF.

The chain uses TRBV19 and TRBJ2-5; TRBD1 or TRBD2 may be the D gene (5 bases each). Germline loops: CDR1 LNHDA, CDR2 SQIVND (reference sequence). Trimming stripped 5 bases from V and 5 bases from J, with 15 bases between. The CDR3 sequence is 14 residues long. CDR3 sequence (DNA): TGTGCCAGTAGTTCAGGGACCGTGGGGGAGACCCAGTACTTC. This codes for CASSSGTVGETQYF.

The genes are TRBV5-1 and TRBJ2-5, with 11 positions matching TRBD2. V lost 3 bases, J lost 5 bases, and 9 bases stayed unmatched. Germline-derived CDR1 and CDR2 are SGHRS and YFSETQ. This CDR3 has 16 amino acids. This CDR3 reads CASSSALAGGTETQYF. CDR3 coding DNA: TGCGCCAGCAGCTCCGCCTTAGCGGGAGGGACGGAGACCCAGTACTTC. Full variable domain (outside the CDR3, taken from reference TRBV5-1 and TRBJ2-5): KAGVTQTPRYLIKTRGQQVTLSCSPISGHRSVSWYQQTPGQGLQFLFEYFSETQRNKGNFPGRFSGRQFSNSRSEMNVSTLELGDSALYLCASSSALAGGTETQYFGPGTRLLVL.

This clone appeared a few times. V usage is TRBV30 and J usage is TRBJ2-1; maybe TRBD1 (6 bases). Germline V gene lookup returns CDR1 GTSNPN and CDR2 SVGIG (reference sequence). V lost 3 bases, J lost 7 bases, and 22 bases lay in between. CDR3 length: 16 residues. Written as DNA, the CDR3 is TGTGCCTGGAGCGTACAGGGCCTCAGATCGTGGAATGAGCAGTTCTTC. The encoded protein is CAWSVQGLRSWNEQFF.